This TCR beta chain was profiled in a study of blood T cell repertoires in COVID-19. Study overall: The origin of the acute and convalescent COVID-19 samples was the United States, Italy and Spain. PBMCs, B-cell-depleted T cells, or T cells were the source of the cDNA or gDNA that made up the material.

As originally analysed: The authors estimated nucleated cell counts from reference gene primer amplification. Sequencing was performed with immunoSEQ multiplex PCR; in TCRdb, only in-frame clones are kept and a portion is missing. The DNA was the basis for D and trimming; V, J and clone size are from that table. This sample has roughly 150,000 clones, with approximately 91% found just once. CDR1 and CDR2 from the germline V gene are ENHRY and SYGVKD. This CDR3 region has 16 residues. V gave up 3 bases and J gave up 0 bases, with 14 bases separating them. The TCR sequence derives from a man in his late teens or twenties with acute or convalescent COVID-19. Sequencing input: peripheral blood. The chain has TRBV10-3 and TRBJ1-2; the D gene is possibly TRBD1 (6 bases). In DNA, the CDR3 is TGTGCCATCAGTGATCGAGGGGGGGCCTCTAACTATGGCTACACCTTC. Encoded protein: CAISDRGGASNYGYTF.